This section outlines one TCR beta chain sequence together with its context. The antigen is unknown. V was clipped by 1 base and J by 4 bases, with 13 bases between them. The CDR3 spans 15 residues. Germline V gene data show CDR1 as SGHTA and CDR2 as FQGNSA. Using quantitative 5'-RACE with molecular barcodes, the authors made TCR beta libraries. In TCRdb, the 5' RACE reads were re-called with MiXCR into one record per CDR3 protein. The sample includes around 440,000 distinct CDR3 sequences, about a sixth of them seen just once. This entry is derived from a study of CD8 T cells in ankylosing spondylitis. Regarding the study as a whole: What appeared characteristic of ankylosing spondylitis blood was a TCR beta motif of 7 or 8 highly homologous variants.

Sequencing was performed on blood, either unsorted or a sorted T cell fraction (not recorded which). The sequence came from a male donor with ankylosing spondylitis. The chain couples TRBV7-2 to TRBJ1-1; no definite D call. The CDR3 spells CASSLVPNRGTEAFF. The CDR3 nucleotides read TGTGCCAGCAGCTTAGTTCCTAACCGGGGCACTGAAGCTTTCTTT.